This T cell receptor beta chain was recovered during a study of blood T cells in healthy people across ages. Study results and limitations: With age, beta diversity per million T cells declined roughly linearly, significantly by 30 to 40. It was the long-lived donors that had more naive CD4+ cells and higher diversity than aged donors.

Combining a sample-barcoded 5' primer with a J-beta primer mix, a second PCR ran for roughly 6 to 12 cycles. TCRdb re-derived calls from the 5' RACE reads in MiXCR, one entry per CDR3 protein. The repertoire holds 730,000 or so distinct CDR3 sequences, with roughly two fifths as singletons. Total RNA was isolated from each sample in quantities of at least 5 micrograms. Germline-derived CDR1 and CDR2 are LGHNA and YSLEER. After removal of 1 base from V and 4 bases from J, the junction contained 6 bases not matched to a gene. This CDR3 has 15 residues. Regarding this clonotype: The antigen remains undetermined.

The chain uses TRBV4-3 and TRBJ1-1; TRBD1 aligns across 7 bases. The TCR comes from a woman aged 60 to 75 in good health. The sample taken for sequencing was blood. The CDR3 here is CASSQGLGGFTEAFF. The CDR3 bases are TGCGCCAGCAGCCAAGGGTTAGGGGGCTTCACTGAAGCTTTCTTT.